The rows below give T cell receptor beta chains drawn from one sample of a study of T cell responses to AZD1222 COVID-19 vaccine. Measured with immunoSEQ multiplex PCR; TCRdb has only the in-frame clones, and not every one. The sample yields approximately 89,000 clones, 80% to 95% seen once. Sequencing was performed on peripheral blood, taken on day 0 of MenACWY control vaccination. Every receptor here comes from an adult in good health. CDR3s include the opening cysteine and the closing phenylalanine or tryptophan. A D gene is named only where the DNA matches it firmly. Rows may omit the clone size; those that give it use once, few, many or a size class.

D gene	J gene	clone size	V gene	CDR3 DNA	CDR3 protein
.	TRBJ2-2	.	TRBV15	TGTGCCACCAGCAGAGAAGCCGGAGGGGCGAACACCGGGGAGCTGTTTTTT	CATSREAGGANTGELFF
.	TRBJ1-5	once	TRBV7-9	TGTGCCAGCAGCCTACTACCGAATCAGCCCCAGCATTTT	CASSLLPNQPQHF
.	TRBJ1-1	once	TRBV6-1	TGTGCCAGCAGTGAATTGGGGGGATGGCAGACTGAAGCTTTCTTT	CASSELGGWQTEAFF
.	TRBJ2-4	.	TRBV28	TGTGCCAGCAGTCCAGGCCCCGTAGCCAAAAACATTCAGTACTTC	CASSPGPVAKNIQYF
TRBD1	TRBJ2-1	.	TRBV19	TGTGCCAGTAGTATTCGACAGGGGCTGGACAATGAGCAGTTCTTC	CASSIRQGLDNEQFF
.	TRBJ1-1	.	TRBV27	TGTGCCAGCAGGGAGTGGGCAGGGAACACTGAAGCTTTCTTT	CASREWAGNTEAFF
TRBD1	TRBJ2-7	.	TRBV14	TGTGCCAGCGGACAGGGTCCCTACGAGCAGTACTTC	CASGQGPYEQYF
TRBD2	TRBJ2-1	.	TRBV7-9	TGTGCCAGCAGCCCGGGACTAACAAACAATGAGCAGTTCTTC	CASSPGLTNNEQFF
.	TRBJ2-3	.	TRBV28	TGTGCCAGCAGTTTAGGTACTGGCACAGATACGCAGTATTTT	CASSLGTGTDTQYF
.	TRBJ1-1	.	TRBV27	TGTGCCAGCAGTCCCTGGAGGGGGGCTGAAGCTTTCTTT	CASSPWRGAEAFF
TRBD1	TRBJ1-2	.	TRBV12-3/TRBV12-4	TGTGCCAGCAGCACGACAGGGAACTATGGCTACACCTTC	CASSTTGNYGYTF
.	TRBJ1-2	.	TRBV15	TGTGCCACCAGCAGAGAGACAGAAAGCTATGGCTACACCTTC	CATSRETESYGYTF
.	TRBJ2-2	.	TRBV7-2	TGTGCCAGCAGAAAGAGAGGGGATGCCGGGGAGCTGTTTTTT	CASRKRGDAGELFF
.	TRBJ1-4	.	TRBV7-2	TGTGCCAGCAGCCTCTCCCCCGGGAATGAAAAACTGTTTTTT	CASSLSPGNEKLFF
TRBD1	TRBJ2-5	.	TRBV24-1	TGTGCCACCAGTATAGGGACAGGGGAAGGGGAGACCCAGTACTTC	CATSIGTGEGETQYF
.	TRBJ1-1	.	TRBV4-1	TGCGCCAGCAGCCAAGAAGGCCGGTTCATGAACACTGAAGCTTTCTTT	CASSQEGRFMNTEAFF
TRBD1	TRBJ1-6	.	TRBV11-2	TGTGCCAGCAGCTTTCGGTCGACCGGCGACAGGGGAAGAAATTCACCCCTCCACTTT	CASSFRSTGDRGRNSPLHF
.	TRBJ1-2	once	TRBV7-9	TGTGCCAGCAGCTCTCTTTCAGGGGCACACCTCTATGGCTACACCTTC	CASSSLSGAHLYGYTF
.	TRBJ2-1	few	TRBV6-2/TRBV6-3	TGTGCCAGCAGTTATACCCAGGGTTGGAGTGAGCAGTTCTTC	CASSYTQGWSEQFF
TRBD2	TRBJ2-7	.	TRBV30	TGTGCCTGGCAGGGACTAGCGGGAGGGCGCTCCTACGAGCAGTACTTC	CAWQGLAGGRSYEQYF
.	TRBJ2-2	.	TRBV6-5	TGTGCCAGCTCATGGGGCCCCGGGGAGCTGTTTTTT	CASSWGPGELFF
.	TRBJ1-1	once	TRBV5-5	TGTGCCAGCAGCTTGATTGGAACAGGGGAAGCTTTCTTT	CASSLIGTGEAFF
.	TRBJ1-1	.	TRBV6-5	TGTGCCAGCAGTTTAGGAAGGAACGCTGAAGCTTTCTTT	CASSLGRNAEAFF
.	TRBJ1-2	.	TRBV6-5	TGTGCCAGCAGTTACGGGGGGGCGGCGGGACTCCTTGGCTACACCTTC	CASSYGGAAGLLGYTF
.	TRBJ2-2	.	TRBV6-5	TGTGCCAGCAGTCCTATTGGTTACACCGGGGAGCTGTTTTTT	CASSPIGYTGELFF
.	TRBJ2-7	.	TRBV5-5	TGTGCCAGCAGCTTGAGAGGACATCCCTACGAGCAGTACTTC	CASSLRGHPYEQYF
.	TRBJ2-3	.	TRBV30	TGTGCCTGGAGTGGCACAGATACGCAGTATTTT	CAWSGTDTQYF
.	TRBJ2-1	.	TRBV15	TGTGCCACCAGCAGAGCCCCAGGGTACAATGAGCAGTTCTTC	CATSRAPGYNEQFF
.	TRBJ1-1	.	TRBV18	TGTGCCAGCTCATCCCGGGCCGGGGGCAGGACTGAAGCTTTCTTT	CASSSRAGGRTEAFF
TRBD1	TRBJ2-3	.	TRBV5-4	TGTGCCAGCAGCTGGACAGGGGGCATCGGCACAGATACGCAGTATTTT	CASSWTGGIGTDTQYF
.	TRBJ1-6	.	TRBV9	TGTGCCAGCAGCTCAGAAGGGCTTGCACCCCTCCACTTT	CASSSEGLAPLHF
TRBD2	TRBJ2-2	many	TRBV6-5	TGTGCCAGCAGTTACAATCCTAGCGGAGGCACCGGGGAGCTGTTTTTT	CASSYNPSGGTGELFF
.	TRBJ1-4	.	TRBV4-2	TGTGCCAGCAGCCAGGTATCGGGAAGAGATAATGAAAAACTGTTTTTT	CASSQVSGRDNEKLFF
.	TRBJ2-6	.	TRBV6-2/TRBV6-3	TGTGCCAGCAGTTACTCGTTAGACGGGGCCAACGTCCTGACTTTC	CASSYSLDGANVLTF
.	TRBJ2-7	.	TRBV9	TGTGCCAGCAGCGTACCCCGAGGGGAGGAGACCGACGAGCAGTACTTC	CASSVPRGEETDEQYF
.	TRBJ2-3	.	TRBV5-5	TGTGCCAGCAGCTTGGGACGGTACACAGATACGCAGTATTTT	CASSLGRYTDTQYF
.	TRBJ1-6	once	TRBV28	TGTGCCAGCAGCCCGAGACAAAGCTCACCCCTCCACTTT	CASSPRQSSPLHF
.	TRBJ2-7	.	TRBV12-3/TRBV12-4	TGTGCCAGCAGTTTAGCCGGGTCCGAGCAGTACTTC	CASSLAGSEQYF
TRBD2	TRBJ2-1	.	TRBV11-2	TGTGCCAGCAGCTTGTCAGCGGGAAATTACAATGAGCAGTTCTTC	CASSLSAGNYNEQFF
TRBD1	TRBJ1-2	few	TRBV3-1/TRBV3-2	TGTGCCAGCAGCCCGACGGGTAGGACAGGGGGAGATGGCTACACCTTC	CASSPTGRTGGDGYTF
.	TRBJ1-3	.	TRBV6-6	TGTGCCAGCCGGGATATAGCCTCTGGAAACACCATATATTTT	CASRDIASGNTIYF
TRBD1	TRBJ1-5	.	TRBV2	TGTGCCAGCAGTGCTACGACAGGGCTTAATCAGCCCCAGCATTTT	CASSATTGLNQPQHF
.	TRBJ1-4	.	TRBV30	TGTGCCTGGAGTGTATTGGAAAAACTGTTTTTT	CAWSVLEKLFF
.	TRBJ1-2	once	TRBV11-2	TGTGCCAGCAGCCCCGTCCGGGTTAATAACTATGGCTACACCTTC	CASSPVRVNNYGYTF
.	TRBJ1-5	.	TRBV19	TGTGCCAGTAGTACGGACACGACTAATCAGCCCCAGCATTTT	CASSTDTTNQPQHF
TRBD1	TRBJ1-2	.	TRBV7-9	TGTGCCAGCAGCCCTGACAGGGGGCGGCCCTATGGCTACACCTTC	CASSPDRGRPYGYTF
TRBD1	TRBJ2-7	.	TRBV11-2	TGTGCCAGCAGCCTTGGACAGGGGGATGCCTACGAGCAGTACTTC	CASSLGQGDAYEQYF